The rows below give T cell receptor beta chains drawn from one sample of a study of Tregs in tolerant kidney transplant recipients. The protocol was immunoSEQ multiplex PCR, while the TCRdb copy is restricted to in-frame clones and leaves out a portion. The table has under 100,000 clones, 85% to 95% seen once. Sample: CD8+ T cells from blood. The origin of the receptors is a human donor in good health. The CDR3 runs from the conserved cysteine through the conserved F or W. A D gene is named only where the DNA matches it firmly. The size field is filled for only some rows; it gives once, few, many or a size class.

j_gene: TRBJ2-5
abundance: -
v_gene: TRBV7-9
d_gene: TRBD1
CDR3aa: CASSWTRDRGWETQYF
CDR3nt: TGTGCCAGCAGCTGGACCCGGGACAGGGGGTGGGAGACCCAGTACTTC

j_gene: TRBJ1-2
abundance: -
v_gene: TRBV7-9
d_gene: -
CDR3aa: CATRPRGYTF
CDR3nt: TGTGCCACGCGCCCCCGGGGCTACACCTTC

j_gene: TRBJ2-3
abundance: once
v_gene: TRBV19
d_gene: -
CDR3aa: CASKQRTGTDTQYF
CDR3nt: TGTGCCAGTAAACAACGTACCGGCACAGATACGCAGTATTTT

j_gene: TRBJ2-7
abundance: -
v_gene: TRBV5-5
d_gene: -
CDR3aa: CASSPEGRIYYEQYF
CDR3nt: TGTGCCAGCAGCCCGGAGGGCAGGATATACTACGAGCAGTACTTC

j_gene: TRBJ1-3
abundance: -
v_gene: TRBV9
d_gene: -
CDR3aa: CASSVGGEIYF
CDR3nt: TGTGCCAGCAGCGTAGGCGGGGAAATATATTTT

j_gene: TRBJ2-7
abundance: -
v_gene: TRBV5-6
d_gene: TRBD1
CDR3aa: CASSLGQGAYEQYF
CDR3nt: TGTGCCAGCAGCTTAGGACAGGGAGCCTACGAGCAGTACTTC

j_gene: TRBJ1-2
abundance: -
v_gene: TRBV6-6
d_gene: TRBD1
CDR3aa: CASSYSDRDYGYTF
CDR3nt: TGTGCCAGCAGTTACTCCGACAGGGACTATGGCTACACCTTC

j_gene: TRBJ2-5
abundance: -
v_gene: TRBV7-6
d_gene: TRBD2
CDR3aa: CASSPRLAGERKTQYF
CDR3nt: TGTGCCAGCAGCCCAAGACTAGCGGGAGAAAGGAAGACCCAGTACTTC

j_gene: TRBJ2-7
abundance: -
v_gene: TRBV27
d_gene: TRBD2
CDR3aa: CASSSIAGGTYEQYF
CDR3nt: TGTGCCAGCTCCTCTATAGCGGGAGGTACTTACGAGCAGTACTTC

j_gene: TRBJ2-1
abundance: -
v_gene: TRBV4-1
d_gene: -
CDR3aa: CASSQEPLYNEQFF
CDR3nt: TGCGCCAGCAGCCAAGAGCCGCTTTACAATGAGCAGTTCTTC

j_gene: TRBJ1-5
abundance: -
v_gene: TRBV2
d_gene: TRBD1
CDR3aa: CASSWDRGGNSNQPQHF
CDR3nt: TGTGCCAGCAGTTGGGACAGGGGAGGAAATAGCAATCAGCCCCAGCATTTT

j_gene: TRBJ2-2
abundance: -
v_gene: TRBV9
d_gene: TRBD2
CDR3aa: CASSVKRGHANTGELFF
CDR3nt: TGTGCCAGCAGCGTAAAGCGGGGTCACGCGAACACCGGGGAGCTGTTTTTT

j_gene: TRBJ1-3
abundance: -
v_gene: TRBV7-9
d_gene: TRBD1
CDR3aa: CASSLRGGQGSGNTIYF
CDR3nt: TGTGCCAGCAGCTTAAGGGGGGGACAGGGGTCCGGAAACACCATATATTTT

j_gene: TRBJ1-2
abundance: -
v_gene: TRBV4-1
d_gene: -
CDR3aa: CASRDAQGLNYGYTF
CDR3nt: TGCGCCAGCAGGGATGCACAGGGTTTAAACTATGGCTACACCTTC

j_gene: TRBJ1-2
abundance: -
v_gene: TRBV27
d_gene: -
CDR3aa: CATPRRARGYTF
CDR3nt: TGTGCCACCCCCCGGAGGGCGCGAGGCTACACCTTC

j_gene: TRBJ2-7
abundance: -
v_gene: TRBV2
d_gene: -
CDR3aa: CATAGTDPYEQYF
CDR3nt: TGTGCCACCGCCGGGACGGATCCCTACGAGCAGTACTTC

j_gene: TRBJ1-1
abundance: few
v_gene: TRBV10-1
d_gene: -
CDR3aa: CASSENRDKNTEAFF
CDR3nt: TGCGCCAGCAGTGAGAACCGGGACAAGAACACTGAAGCTTTCTTT

j_gene: TRBJ1-1
abundance: -
v_gene: TRBV10-1
d_gene: -
CDR3aa: CASSRGVEAFF
CDR3nt: TGCGCCAGCAGTCGCGGAGTGGAAGCTTTCTTT

j_gene: TRBJ2-7
abundance: -
v_gene: TRBV10-2
d_gene: TRBD2
CDR3aa: CASNWEGEGYEQYF
CDR3nt: TGCGCCAGCAATTGGGAGGGCGAGGGATACGAGCAGTACTTC

j_gene: TRBJ1-2
abundance: -
v_gene: TRBV6-5
d_gene: -
CDR3aa: CASSYLPTGIYGYTF
CDR3nt: TGTGCCAGCAGTTACTTACCTACAGGGATCTATGGCTACACCTTC

j_gene: TRBJ2-7
abundance: -
v_gene: TRBV10-2
d_gene: -
CDR3aa: CASSTGVPYEQYF
CDR3nt: TGCGCCAGCAGTACGGGGGTCCCCTACGAGCAGTACTTC

j_gene: TRBJ2-1
abundance: -
v_gene: TRBV5-1
d_gene: TRBD2
CDR3aa: CASSLEQREYYNEQFF
CDR3nt: TGCGCCAGCAGCTTGGAACAGCGGGAGTACTACAATGAGCAGTTCTTC

j_gene: TRBJ1-1
abundance: -
v_gene: TRBV4-1
d_gene: TRBD1
CDR3aa: CASSPVGGQGTEAFF
CDR3nt: TGCGCCAGCAGCCCGGTAGGGGGCCAAGGCACTGAAGCTTTCTTT

j_gene: TRBJ1-2
abundance: -
v_gene: TRBV4-2
d_gene: -
CDR3aa: CASSLAFYREAASGYTF
CDR3nt: TGTGCCAGCAGCTTGGCCTTCTACAGGGAGGCCGCGTCAGGCTACACCTTC

j_gene: TRBJ1-1
abundance: -
v_gene: TRBV9
d_gene: -
CDR3aa: CASSVVEGTEAFF
CDR3nt: TGTGCCAGCAGCGTAGTCGAGGGGACTGAAGCTTTCTTT

j_gene: TRBJ1-2
abundance: few
v_gene: TRBV27
d_gene: TRBD1
CDR3aa: CASSYTGGDGYTF
CDR3nt: TGTGCCAGCAGTTACACAGGGGGCGATGGCTACACCTTC